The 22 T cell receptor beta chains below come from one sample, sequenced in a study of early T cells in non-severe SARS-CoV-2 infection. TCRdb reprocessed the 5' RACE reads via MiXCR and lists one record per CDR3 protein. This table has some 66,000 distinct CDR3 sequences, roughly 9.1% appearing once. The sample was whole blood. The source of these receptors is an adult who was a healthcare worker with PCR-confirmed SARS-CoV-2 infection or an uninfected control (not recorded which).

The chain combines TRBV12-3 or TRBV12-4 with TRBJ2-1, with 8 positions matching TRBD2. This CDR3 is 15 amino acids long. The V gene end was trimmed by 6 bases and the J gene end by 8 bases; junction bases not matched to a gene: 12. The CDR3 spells CASRSQREYSDEQFF. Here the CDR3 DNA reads TGTGCCAGCAGAAGCCAGCGGGAGTATTCCGATGAGCAGTTCTTC.

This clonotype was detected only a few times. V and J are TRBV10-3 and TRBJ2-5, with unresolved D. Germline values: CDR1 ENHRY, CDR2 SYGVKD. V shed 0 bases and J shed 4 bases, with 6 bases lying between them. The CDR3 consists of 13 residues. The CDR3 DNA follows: TGTGCCATCAGTGAGTCTCGTGGAGAGACCCAGTACTTC. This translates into CAISESRGETQYF.

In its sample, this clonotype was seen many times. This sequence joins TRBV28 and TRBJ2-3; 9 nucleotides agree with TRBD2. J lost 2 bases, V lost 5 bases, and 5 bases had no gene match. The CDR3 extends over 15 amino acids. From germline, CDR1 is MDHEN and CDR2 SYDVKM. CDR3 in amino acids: CASSLGGRDTDTQYF. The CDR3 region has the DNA TGTGCCAGCAGTCTAGGCGGGAGGGACACAGATACGCAGTATTTT.

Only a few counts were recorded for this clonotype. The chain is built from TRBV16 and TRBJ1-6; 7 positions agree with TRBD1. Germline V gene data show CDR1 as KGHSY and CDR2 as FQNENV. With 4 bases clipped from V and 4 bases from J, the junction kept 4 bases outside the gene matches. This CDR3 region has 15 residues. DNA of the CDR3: TGTGCCAGCAGCCCAAGACAGGGATATAATTCACCCCTCCACTTT. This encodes CASSPRQGYNSPLHF.

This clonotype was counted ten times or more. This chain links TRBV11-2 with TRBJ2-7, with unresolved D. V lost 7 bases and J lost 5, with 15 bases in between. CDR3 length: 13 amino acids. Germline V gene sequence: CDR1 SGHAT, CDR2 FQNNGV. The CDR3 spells CASTPWARDEQYF. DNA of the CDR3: TGTGCCAGCACCCCCTGGGCGCGAGACGAGCAGTACTTC.

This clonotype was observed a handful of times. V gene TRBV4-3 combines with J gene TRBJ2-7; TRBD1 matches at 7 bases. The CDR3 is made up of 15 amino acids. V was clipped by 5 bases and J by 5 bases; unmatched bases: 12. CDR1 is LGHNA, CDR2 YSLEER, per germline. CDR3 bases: TGCGCCAGCAGCGCCTACAGGGGAAATGACGACGAGCAGTACTTC. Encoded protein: CASSAYRGNDDEQYF.

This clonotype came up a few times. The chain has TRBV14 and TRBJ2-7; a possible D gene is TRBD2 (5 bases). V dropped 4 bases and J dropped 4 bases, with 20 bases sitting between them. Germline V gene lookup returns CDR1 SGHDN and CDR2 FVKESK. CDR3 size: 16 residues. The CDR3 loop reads CASSPNRGGNKYEQYF. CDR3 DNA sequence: TGTGCCAGCAGCCCCAACCGGGGTGGTAACAAATACGAGCAGTACTTC.

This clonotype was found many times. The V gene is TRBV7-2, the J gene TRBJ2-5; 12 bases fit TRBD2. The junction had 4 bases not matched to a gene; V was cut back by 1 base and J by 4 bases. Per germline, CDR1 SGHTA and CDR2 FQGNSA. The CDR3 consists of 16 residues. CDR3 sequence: CASSLGLAGVGETQYF. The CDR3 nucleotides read TGTGCCAGCAGCTTAGGACTAGCGGGAGTAGGAGAGACCCAGTACTTC.

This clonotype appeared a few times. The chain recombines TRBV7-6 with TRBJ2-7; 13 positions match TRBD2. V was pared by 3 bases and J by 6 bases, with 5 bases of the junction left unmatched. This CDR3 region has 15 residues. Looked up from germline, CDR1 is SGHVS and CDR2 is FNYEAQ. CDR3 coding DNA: TGTGCCAGCAGCTTCCTGGGACTAGCGGGATCCGAGCAGTACTTC. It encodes CASSFLGLAGSEQYF. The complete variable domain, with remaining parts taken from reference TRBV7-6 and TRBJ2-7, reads GAGVSQSPRYKVTKRGQDVALRCDPISGHVSLYWYRQALGQGPEFLTYFNYEAQQDKSGLPNDRFSAERPEGSISTLTIQRTEQRDSAMYRCASSFLGLAGSEQYFGPGTRLTVT.

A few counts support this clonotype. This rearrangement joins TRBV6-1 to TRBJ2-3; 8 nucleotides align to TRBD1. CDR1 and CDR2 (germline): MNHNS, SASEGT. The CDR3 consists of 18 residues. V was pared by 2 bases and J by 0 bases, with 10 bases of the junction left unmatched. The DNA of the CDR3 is TGTGCCAGCAGTGAAACCCTTCAGGGGGCAGCTAGCACAGATACGCAGTATTTT. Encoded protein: CASSETLQGAASTDTQYF.

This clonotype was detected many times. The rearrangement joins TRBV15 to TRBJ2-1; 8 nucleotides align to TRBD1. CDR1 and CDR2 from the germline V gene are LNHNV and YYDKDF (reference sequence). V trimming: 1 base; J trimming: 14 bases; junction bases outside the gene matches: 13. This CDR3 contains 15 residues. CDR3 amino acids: CATSRALYGQGREFF. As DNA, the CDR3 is TGTGCCACCAGCAGAGCCCTTTACGGACAGGGTCGGGAGTTCTTC.

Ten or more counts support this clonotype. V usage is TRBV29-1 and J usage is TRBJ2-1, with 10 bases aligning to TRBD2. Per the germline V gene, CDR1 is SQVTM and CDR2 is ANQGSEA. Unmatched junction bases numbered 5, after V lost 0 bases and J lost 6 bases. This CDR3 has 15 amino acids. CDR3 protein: CSVEDHRLAGNEQFF. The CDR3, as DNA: TGCAGCGTTGAAGATCATCGACTAGCGGGCAATGAGCAGTTCTTC.

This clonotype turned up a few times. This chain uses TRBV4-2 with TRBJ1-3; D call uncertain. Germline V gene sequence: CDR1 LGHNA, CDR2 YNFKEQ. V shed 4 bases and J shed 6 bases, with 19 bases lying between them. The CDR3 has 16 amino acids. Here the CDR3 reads CASSPQLGGELNTIYF. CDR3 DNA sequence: TGTGCCAGCAGCCCTCAGTTAGGTGGGGAGTTAAACACCATATATTTT.

CDR3 loop: CATRFSGSDYEQYF. CDR3 nucleotide sequence: TGCGCCACGCGGTTTAGCGGGAGTGACTACGAGCAGTACTTC. The chain is built from TRBV10-2 and TRBJ2-7; 9 bases align to TRBD2. In germline, CDR1 is WSHSY, CDR2 SAAADI. The CDR3 extends over 14 amino acids. V lost 10 bases and J lost 3; bases outside the gene matches: 10.

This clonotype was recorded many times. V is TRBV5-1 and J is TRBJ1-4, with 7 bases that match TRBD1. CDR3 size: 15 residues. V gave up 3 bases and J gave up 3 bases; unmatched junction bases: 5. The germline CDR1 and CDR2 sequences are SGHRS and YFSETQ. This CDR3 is CASSWGTEPNEKLFF. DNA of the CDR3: TGCGCCAGCAGCTGGGGGACAGAGCCTAATGAAAAACTGTTTTTT.

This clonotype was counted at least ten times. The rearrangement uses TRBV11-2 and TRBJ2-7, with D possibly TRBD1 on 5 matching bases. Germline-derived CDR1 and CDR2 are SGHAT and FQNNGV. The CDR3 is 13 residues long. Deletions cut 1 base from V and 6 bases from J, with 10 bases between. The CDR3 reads CASSLGGTTEQYF. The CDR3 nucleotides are TGTGCCAGCAGCTTAGGGGGCACGACCGAGCAGTACTTC.

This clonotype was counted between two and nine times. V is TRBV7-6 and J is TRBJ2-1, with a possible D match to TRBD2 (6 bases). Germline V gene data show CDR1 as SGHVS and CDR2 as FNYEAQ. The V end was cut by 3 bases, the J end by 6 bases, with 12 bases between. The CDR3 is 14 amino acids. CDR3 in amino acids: CASSFAGTLNEQFF. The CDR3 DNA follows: TGTGCCAGCAGCTTTGCCGGGACTCTCAATGAGCAGTTCTTC.

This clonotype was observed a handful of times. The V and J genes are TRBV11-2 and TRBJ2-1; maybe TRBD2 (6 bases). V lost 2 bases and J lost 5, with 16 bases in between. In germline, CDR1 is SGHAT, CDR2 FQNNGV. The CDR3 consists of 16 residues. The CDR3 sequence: CASSLNHGSGNNEQFF. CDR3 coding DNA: TGTGCCAGCAGCTTAAATCACGGTAGCGGAAACAATGAGCAGTTCTTC.

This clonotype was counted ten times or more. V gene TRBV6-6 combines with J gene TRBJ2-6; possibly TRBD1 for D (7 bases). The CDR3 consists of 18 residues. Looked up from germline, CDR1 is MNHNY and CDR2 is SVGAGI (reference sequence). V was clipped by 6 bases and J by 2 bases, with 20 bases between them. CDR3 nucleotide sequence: TGTGCCAGCAGCGAAGGTCGGGGGACAGATCCTGGGGCCAACGTCCTGACTTTC. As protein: CASSEGRGTDPGANVLTF.

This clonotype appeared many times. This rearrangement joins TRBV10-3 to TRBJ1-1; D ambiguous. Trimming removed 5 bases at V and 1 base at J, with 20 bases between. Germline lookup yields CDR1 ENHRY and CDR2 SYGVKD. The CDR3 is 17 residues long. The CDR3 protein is CAISNRANLPGNTEAFF. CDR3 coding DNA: TGTGCCATCAGTAATCGGGCCAACCTACCTGGGAACACTGAAGCTTTCTTT.

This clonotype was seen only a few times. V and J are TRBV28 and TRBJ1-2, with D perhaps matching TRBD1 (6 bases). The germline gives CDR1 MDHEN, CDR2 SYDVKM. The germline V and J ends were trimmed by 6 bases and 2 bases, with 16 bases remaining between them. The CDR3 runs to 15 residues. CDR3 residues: CASRKPRGKNYGYTF. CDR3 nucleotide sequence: TGTGCCAGCAGGAAGCCAAGGGGGAAGAACTATGGCTACACCTTC.

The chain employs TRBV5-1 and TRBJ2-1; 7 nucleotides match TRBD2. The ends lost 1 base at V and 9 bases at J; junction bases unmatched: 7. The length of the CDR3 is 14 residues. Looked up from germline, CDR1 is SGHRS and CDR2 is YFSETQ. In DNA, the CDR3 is TGCGCCAGCAGCTTGTGGGGCGGGAGAGGTGAGCAGTTCTTC. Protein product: CASSLWGGRGEQFF. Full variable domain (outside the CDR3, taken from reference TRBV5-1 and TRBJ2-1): KAGVTQTPRYLIKTRGQQVTLSCSPISGHRSVSWYQQTPGQGLQFLFEYFSETQRNKGNFPGRFSGRQFSNSRSEMNVSTLELGDSALYLCASSLWGGRGEQFFGPGTRLTVL.